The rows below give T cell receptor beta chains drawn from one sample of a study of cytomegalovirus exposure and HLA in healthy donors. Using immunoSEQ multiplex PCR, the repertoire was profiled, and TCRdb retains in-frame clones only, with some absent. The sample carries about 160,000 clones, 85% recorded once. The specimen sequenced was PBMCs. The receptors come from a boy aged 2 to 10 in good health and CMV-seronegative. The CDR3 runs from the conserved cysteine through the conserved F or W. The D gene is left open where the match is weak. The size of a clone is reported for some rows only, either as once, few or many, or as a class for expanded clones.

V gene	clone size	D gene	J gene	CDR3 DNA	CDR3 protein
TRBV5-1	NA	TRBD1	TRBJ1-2	TGCGCCAGCAGCTCACAGGGGAGCGGCTACACCTTC	CASSSQGSGYTF
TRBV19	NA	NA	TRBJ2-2	TGTGCCAGTACCTGGCAGGGGTCGGACACCGGGGAGCTGTTTTTT	CASTWQGSDTGELFF
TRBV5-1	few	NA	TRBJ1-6	TGCGCCAGCAGCTTGGTTGCAGGGGAAAATTCACCCCTCCACTTT	CASSLVAGENSPLHF
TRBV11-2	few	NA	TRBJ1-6	TGTGCCAGCAGCCAATTTAAGGAAGGGGCCCTCCACTTT	CASSQFKEGALHF
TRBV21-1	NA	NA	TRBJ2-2	TGTGCCAGCAGCCCCAAGGGGGACGGGGAGCTGTTTTTT	CASSPKGDGELFF
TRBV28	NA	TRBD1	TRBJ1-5	TGTGCCAGCAGTTCGGGACAGGGGGCCGTAAGCAATCAGCCCCAGCATTTT	CASSSGQGAVSNQPQHF
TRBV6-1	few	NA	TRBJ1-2	TGTGCCAGCCTGACAAATGGCTACACCTTC	CASLTNGYTF
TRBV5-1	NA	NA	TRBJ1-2	TGCGCCAGCAGTTCTAGGACAGAACCTAACTATGGCTACACCTTC	CASSSRTEPNYGYTF
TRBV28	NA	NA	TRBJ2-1	TGTGCCAGCAGGGTCGGAGGATGGCAGTTCTTC	CASRVGGWQFF
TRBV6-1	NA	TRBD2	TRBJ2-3	TGTGCCAGCAGTGAAGTTTTGGTGCTAGCGGGAGCTGCAGATACGCAGTATTTT	CASSEVLVLAGAADTQYF
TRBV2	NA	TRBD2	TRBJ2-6	TGTGCCAGCAGGACGACTAGCGGATTGTCTGGGGCCAACGTCCTGACTTTC	CASRTTSGLSGANVLTF
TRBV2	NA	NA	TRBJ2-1	TGTGCCAGCAGGATATTTATCAAGGGACAAGAGGAGCAGTTCTTC	CASRIFIKGQEEQFF
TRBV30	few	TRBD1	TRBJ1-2	TGTGCCCTCTGGGACAGGGTTTACTATGGCTACACCTTC	CALWDRVYYGYTF
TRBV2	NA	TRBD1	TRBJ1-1	TGTGCCAGCACCTGGACAGGAGGGGAGGCTTTCTTT	CASTWTGGEAFF
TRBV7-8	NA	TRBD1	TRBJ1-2	TGTGCCAGCAGCTTATACCCTATCGACAGGGGGGAAGGCTACACCTTC	CASSLYPIDRGEGYTF
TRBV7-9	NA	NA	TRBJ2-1	TGTGCCAGCAGCGAGCACGTATATGAGCAGTTCTTC	CASSEHVYEQFF
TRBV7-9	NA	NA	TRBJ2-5	TGTGCCAGCACCTTGGCGGCGGCCCAGTACTTC	CASTLAAAQYF
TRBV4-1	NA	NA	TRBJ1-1	TGCGCCAGCAGCTCGCGGGAGAGGATCGCTGAAGCTTTCTTT	CASSSRERIAEAFF
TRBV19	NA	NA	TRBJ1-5	TGTGCCAGTAGTATAGATCGGGCGGGTCAGCCCCAGCATTTT	CASSIDRAGQPQHF
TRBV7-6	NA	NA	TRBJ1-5	TGTGCCAGCAGCTTAGGGGCCCAGCCCCAGCATTTT	CASSLGAQPQHF
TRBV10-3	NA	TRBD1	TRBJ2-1	TGTGCCATCAGAACCGGGACAGGATCCTACAATGAGCAGTTCTTC	CAIRTGTGSYNEQFF
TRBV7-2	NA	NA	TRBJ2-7	TGTGCCAGCAGTTTCTATAGGGGCGAGCAGTACTTC	CASSFYRGEQYF
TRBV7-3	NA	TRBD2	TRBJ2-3	TGTGCCAGCAGCCAACCAAGACTAGCCGATACGCAGTATTTT	CASSQPRLADTQYF
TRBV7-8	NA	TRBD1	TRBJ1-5	TGTGCCAGCAGCGGGCCGGACAGGGATCAGCCCCAGCATTTT	CASSGPDRDQPQHF
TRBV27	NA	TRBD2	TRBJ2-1	TGTGCCAGCAGTTTATTAAATAGCGGGAGTAACGATGAGCAGTTCTTC	CASSLLNSGSNDEQFF
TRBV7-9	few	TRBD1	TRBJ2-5	TGTGCCAGCAGCCCAGAGACAGGGGTGAAAACCCAGTACTTC	CASSPETGVKTQYF
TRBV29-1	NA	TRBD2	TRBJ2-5	TGCAACGTTGAGGGACTAGAAGAGACCCAGTACTTC	CNVEGLEETQYF
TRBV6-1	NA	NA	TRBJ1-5	TGTGCCAGCAGCGATAGGGGGATTAGCAATCAGCCCCAGCATTTT	CASSDRGISNQPQHF
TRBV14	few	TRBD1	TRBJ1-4	TGTGCCAGCAGCCCCGGGACAGCTCATGAAAAACTGTTTTTT	CASSPGTAHEKLFF
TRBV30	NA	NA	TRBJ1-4	TGTGCCTGGAGTGTAGAGTTCACTAATGAAAAACTGTTTTTT	CAWSVEFTNEKLFF
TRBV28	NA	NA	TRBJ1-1	TGTGCCAGCAGGGACAGAGGGAACACTGAAGCTTTCTTT	CASRDRGNTEAFF
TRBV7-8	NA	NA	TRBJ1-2	TGTGCCAGCAGCTTAGGTAGAGGGGGTGGCTACACCTTC	CASSLGRGGGYTF
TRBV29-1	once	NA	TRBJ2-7	TGCAGCGTCACGGGACACCTCTACGAGCAGTACTTC	CSVTGHLYEQYF
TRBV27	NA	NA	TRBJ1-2	TGTGCCAGCAGTCCCTACAGCGGCAACTATGGCTACACCTTC	CASSPYSGNYGYTF
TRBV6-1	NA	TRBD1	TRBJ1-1	TGTGCCAGCAGTGATGACAGGGGGAACACTGAAGCTTTCTTT	CASSDDRGNTEAFF
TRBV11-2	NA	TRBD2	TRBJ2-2	TGTGCCAGCAGCTTAGAGGCGCGGGGGAGCGCGGGGGGGGAGCTGTTTTTT	CASSLEARGSAGGELFF